One and the same sample provided the 4 T cell receptor beta chains below, sequenced in a study of metastatic and nonmetastatic thyroid tumors. There were no patients who had received any treatment before thyroid surgery. TCRdb reanalyzed the PCR reads via MiXCR. The sample has approximately 12,000 clones; 32% are singletons. The sequenced material came from tumor tissue. Receptors originate from a female donor with papillary thyroid cancer or a benign thyroid nodule (not recorded which). Some clones in this sample may be carry-over from other donors' samples.

This clone was counted a few times. The V and J genes are TRBV6-2 or TRBV6-3 and TRBJ2-5; D is unresolved. Trimming removed 2 bases from V and 7 bases from J, with 11 bases in between. Germline V lookup: CDR1 MNHEY, CDR2 SVGEGT. CDR3 length equals 13 residues. CDR3 loop: CASSYGLPGTQYF. The CDR3 DNA is TGTGCCAGCAGTTACGGGTTGCCGGGGACCCAGTACTTC.

As regards this clone: The junction shows a germline mismatch at one end, possibly a read error. The chain links TRBV2 to TRBJ1-1; D is perhaps TRBD1 (6 bases). CDR1 and CDR2 from the germline V gene are SNHLY and FYNNEI. The CDR3 runs to 16 residues. The CDR3 DNA reads as TGTTCCAGCAGTGATCAGGGGACGGGGATGAACACTGAAGCTCTCTTT. Translated: CSSSDQGTGMNTEALF. Using reference TRBV2 and TRBJ1-1 for the parts outside the CDR3, the full variable domain is EPEVTQTPSHQVTQMGQEVILRCVPISNHLYFYWYRQILGQKVEFLVSFYNNEISEKSEIFDDQFSVERPDGSNFTLKIRSTKLEDSAMYFCSSSDQGTGMNTEALFGQGTRLTVV.

This clone was seen a handful of times. This CDR3 reads CASSPPGTGNEKLFF. CDR3 coding DNA: TGTGCCAGCAGTCCTCCGGGGACGGGTAATGAAAAACTGTTTTTT. The chain is built from TRBV6-2 or TRBV6-3 and TRBJ1-4; tentative D call: TRBD1 (5 bases). The CDR3 consists of 15 residues. V shed 5 bases and J shed 4 bases, with 14 bases lying between them. Germline CDR1 is MNHEY and CDR2 is SVGEGT.

The J gene is TRBJ2-7, the V gene TRBV20-1; 9 bases line up with TRBD2. Trimming cost V 5 bases and J 4 bases; bases outside gene matches: 15. Looked up from germline, CDR1 is DFQATT and CDR2 is SNEGSKA (reference sequence). This CDR3 is 16 amino acids long. Here the CDR3 DNA reads TGCAGTGCTCACTACCGGAGGGCTAGCGGGACATACGAGCAGTACTTC. The encoded protein is CSAHYRRASGTYEQYF.